One and the same sample provided the 8 T cell receptor beta chains below, sequenced in a study of T and B cells in COVID-19 patients (dated by TCRdb to about 2020). TCRdb names Illumina MiSeq as the instrument used. Multiplex PCR with BIOMED2 TRB-A/B primer pools was used to amplify TRB rearrangements. Using fastp at Q25 and MiXCR, TCRdb reprocessed the public reads and kept productive beta chains. For every CDR3 protein sequence, its rows merge into one entry that carries the most common genes and DNA. The sample table shows thousands of distinct CDR3 sequences, and roughly 25% are seen once. 17% of the sample lies in the top ten. TRB repertoires were amplified using about 220-500 ng of genomic DNA isolated from blood. Sequenced: blood. These TCRs come from a human donor with active COVID-19.

This clonotype showed up just a few times. The rearrangement links TRBV6-1 to TRBJ1-5; possible D gene TRBD1, 5 bases. Germline V CDR1 and CDR2: MNHNS, SASEGT. Trimming took 6 bases from V and 7 from J, leaving 16 bases between them. This CDR3 spans 14 amino acids. DNA for the CDR3: TGTGCCAGCAGGACCCTAGGGGTCCGGCAGCCCCAGCATTTT. Translated: CASRTLGVRQPQHF.

By its share, this clonotype is medium-sized. The J gene is TRBJ1-2, the V gene TRBV5-5; TRBD1 matches 7 bases. The ends lost 0 bases at V and 6 bases at J; junction bases unmatched: 8. The CDR3 covers 15 residues. Germline V CDR1 and CDR2: SGHKS, YYEKEE (reference sequence). This chain's CDR3 is CASSLVAGGWNGYTF. CDR3 DNA: TGTGCCAGCAGCTTGGTAGCAGGGGGTTGGAATGGCTACACCTTC.

This sequence joins TRBV7-9 and TRBJ2-7; D possibly uses TRBD1 or TRBD2 (6 bases each). Per germline, CDR1 SEHNR and CDR2 FQNEAQ (reference sequence). The CDR3 loop spans 15 amino acids. Between the trimmed V and J ends, which lost 4 bases and 3 bases, there was a span of 16 bases. CDR3 nucleotide sequence: TGTGCCAGCAGCTCCGGAGAGGGGGGTGGCTACGAGCAGTACTTC. This gives the protein CASSSGEGGGYEQYF.

Written as DNA, the CDR3 is TGTGCCAGCGGTCGAGTTGATACTGGGGCCAACGTCCTGACTTTC. Translation: CASGRVDTGANVLTF. The chain employs TRBV5-4 and TRBJ2-6; D unclear. The V and J ends lost 7 bases and 2 bases respectively, with 13 bases between them. CDR3 length: 15 residues. CDR1 is SGHNT, CDR2 YYREEE, per germline (reference sequence).

At least ten counts were recorded for this clonotype. This sequence joins TRBV15 and TRBJ2-1; 7 nucleotides line up with TRBD1. Germline CDR1 reads LNHNV; CDR2 reads YYDKDF (reference sequence). The V gene end was trimmed by 6 bases and the J gene end by 3 bases; junction bases not matched to a gene: 11. The CDR3 is 16 amino acids. The chain's CDR3 is CATSPDRVGIYNEQFF. The CDR3 nucleotides are TGTGCCACCAGTCCTGACAGGGTAGGGATCTACAATGAGCAGTTCTTC.

This chain uses TRBV6-4 with TRBJ2-3; 15 positions match TRBD2. Germline CDR1 MRHNA, CDR2 SNTAGT. The trim removed 4 bases at V and 6 bases at J, leaving 2 bases unmatched. The CDR3 runs to 15 residues. The CDR3 region is CASSGTSGGADTQYF. The CDR3 nucleotides read TGTGCCAGCAGTGGGACTAGCGGGGGGGCCGATACGCAGTATTTT.

By sample share, this clonotype is medium-sized. The chain recombines TRBV6-5 with TRBJ2-7; possible D gene TRBD1, 6 bases. Trimming took off 5 bases at V and 0 bases at J, with 8 bases between the two ends. Germline assignment: CDR1 MNHEY and CDR2 SVGAGI. The CDR3 totals 13 residues. The CDR3 reads CASSRQVSYEQYF. In DNA, the CDR3 is TGTGCCAGCAGTCGACAGGTCTCCTACGAGCAGTACTTC.

This sequence joins TRBV6-2 or TRBV6-3 and TRBJ2-2, with 7 nucleotides matching TRBD1. The CDR3 is made up of 17 amino acids. After removal of 5 bases from V and 2 bases from J, the junction contained 11 bases not matched to a gene. Germline CDR1 is MNHEY and CDR2 is SVGEGT. CDR3 DNA sequence: TGTGCCAGCAGTGGGGACAGAAACGGAGGAAACACCGGGGAGCTGTTTTTT. It encodes CASSGDRNGGNTGELFF.